These 29 T cell receptor beta chains were sequenced from one sample in a study of blood T cell repertoires in COVID-19. The data were produced by immunoSEQ multiplex PCR, yet TCRdb's version contains in-frame clones alone and is incomplete. This sample has 200,000 to 250,000 clones, with approximately 86% found just once. What was sequenced was PBMCs or T cells enriched from blood (not recorded which). All receptors derive from a woman in her fifties or sixties who had recovered from COVID-19.

The chain employs TRBV28 and TRBJ1-4; a weak D match, TRBD1 (6 bases). The V gene lost 7 bases and the J gene lost 3 bases, with 12 bases spanning the gap. This CDR3 is 14 amino acids long. Germline CDR1 MDHEN, CDR2 SYDVKM. The CDR3 DNA sequence: TGTGCCAGCACGAGGGGGGGGTCTAATGAAAAACTGTTTTTT. This sequence encodes CASTRGGSNEKLFF.

The chain links TRBV6-6 to TRBJ2-3; D might be TRBD2 (5 bases). Trimming cost V 6 bases and J 2 bases, with 6 bases left between them. The CDR3 runs 12 residues. CDR1 is MNHNY and CDR2 is SVGAGI in the germline V gene (reference sequence). In nucleotides, the CDR3 is TGTGCCAGCAGGGACTCCACAGATACGCAGTATTTT. Protein product: CASRDSTDTQYF.

This chain joins TRBV28 and TRBJ2-2; 10 nucleotides line up with TRBD2. Per the germline V gene, CDR1 is MDHEN and CDR2 is SYDVKM. This CDR3 spans 17 amino acids. The V gene end was trimmed by 5 bases and the J gene end by 3 bases; junction bases not matched to a gene: 9. CDR3 DNA sequence: TGTGCCAGCAGTCCCGGTCTAGCGGGAGTCGACACCGGGGAGCTGTTTTTT. This sequence encodes CASSPGLAGVDTGELFF.

This CDR3 reads CATSRDAGGTQPQHF. CDR3 DNA: TGTGCCACCAGCAGAGATGCGGGAGGGACTCAGCCCCAGCATTTT. The chain employs TRBV15 and TRBJ1-5; possibly TRBD1 for D (5 bases). CDR3 size: 15 residues. Trimming stripped 0 bases from V and 6 bases from J, with 12 bases between. CDR1 and CDR2 from the germline V gene are LNHNV and YYDKDF (reference sequence).

This clone was recorded only once. J is TRBJ2-1 and V is TRBV2; 9 positions agree with TRBD2. The trim removed 8 bases at V and 8 bases at J, leaving 10 bases unmatched. CDR3 length: 14 amino acids. Germline V lookup: CDR1 SNHLY, CDR2 FYNNEI. CDR3 sequence reads: CASAGTSLSYEQFF. In DNA, the CDR3 is TGTGCCAGCGCAGGGACTAGCTTGTCCTATGAGCAGTTCTTC.

The chain uses TRBV24-1 and TRBJ2-1, with 7 positions matching TRBD2. The V and J ends lost 2 bases and 10 bases, in that order; junction bases with no gene match: 4. This CDR3 is 13 amino acids long. The germline gives CDR1 KGHDR, CDR2 SFDVKD. The CDR3 DNA is TGTGCCACCAGTGATTCCCTAGCGGACGAGCAGTTCTTC. Translation: CATSDSLADEQFF.

V usage is TRBV5-1 and J usage is TRBJ1-2, with D perhaps TRBD1 (6 bases). The germline gives CDR1 SGHRS, CDR2 YFSETQ. V was shortened by 4 bases and J by 2 bases, with 18 bases between the two germline ends. The CDR3 sequence is 16 residues long. Written as DNA, the CDR3 is TGCGCCAGCAGCCCAGGTCTAGCGGACAGAAACTATGGCTACACCTTC. This translates into CASSPGLADRNYGYTF.

The gene calls are TRBV5-6 and TRBJ1-2, with D perhaps TRBD1 (6 bases). The CDR3 has 13 residues. Trimming stripped 3 bases from V and 2 bases from J, with 8 bases between. Looked up from germline, CDR1 is SGHDT and CDR2 is YYEEEE. The CDR3 spells CASSWGGNYGYTF. CDR3 in DNA: TGTGCCAGCAGCTGGGGGGGCAACTATGGCTACACCTTC.

V usage is TRBV6-2 or TRBV6-3 and J usage is TRBJ1-6; a weak D match, TRBD1 (6 bases). Germline V CDR1 and CDR2: MNHEY, SVGEGT. The CDR3 length is 13 residues. V lost 5 bases, J lost 7 bases, and 9 bases lay in between. The CDR3: CASSATGNSPLHF. The CDR3 DNA follows: TGTGCCAGCAGTGCAACAGGGAATTCACCCCTCCACTTT.

The chain's CDR3 is CASNGGAETGAGNTIYF. The CDR3, as DNA: TGTGCCAGTAATGGGGGGGCTGAAACGGGCGCTGGAAACACCATATATTTT. The V gene is TRBV19, the J gene TRBJ1-3, with TRBD1 as a possible D gene (6 bases). CDR3 length: 17 amino acids. Between the trimmed V and J ends, which lost 7 bases and 2 bases, there was a span of 21 bases. CDR1 and CDR2 (germline): LNHDA, SQIVND (reference sequence). The complete variable domain, with remaining parts taken from reference TRBV19 and TRBJ1-3, reads DGGITQSPKYLFRKEGQNVTLSCEQNLNHDAMYWYRQDPGQGLRLIYYSQIVNDFQKGDIAEGYSVSREKKESFPLTVTSAQKNPTAFYLCASNGGAETGAGNTIYFGEGSWLTVV.

This rearrangement joins TRBV15 to TRBJ2-3; weak D call: TRBD2 (6 bases). Per the germline V gene, CDR1 is LNHNV and CDR2 is YYDKDF (reference sequence). V lost 1 base and J lost 1, with 15 bases in between. The CDR3 consists of 17 residues. CDR3 sequence reads: CATSRGTIGEGTDTQYF. The CDR3 nucleotides are TGTGCCACCAGCAGAGGGACGATCGGGGAGGGCACAGATACGCAGTATTTT.

This clone was seen only a few times. CDR3 sequence reads: CASSPRTSGSDTQYF. The CDR3 region has the DNA TGTGCCAGCAGTCCCCGGACTAGCGGTTCAGATACGCAGTATTTT. The chain combines TRBV2 with TRBJ2-3, with 10 bases identical to TRBD2. The CDR3 contains 15 residues. Per germline, CDR1 SNHLY and CDR2 FYNNEI. Germline trimming cut 5 bases from V and 4 bases from J; bases unmatched to any gene: 6.

J is TRBJ1-2 and V is TRBV4-1; 11 bases are shared with TRBD1. Per the germline V gene, CDR1 is MGHRA and CDR2 is YSYEKL. Trimming took 4 bases from V and 7 from J; bases not matched to a gene: 8. The CDR3 has 15 residues. The CDR3 is CASSPDGQGAGGYTF. CDR3 DNA: TGCGCCAGCAGCCCGGATGGACAGGGGGCTGGTGGCTACACCTTC.

The chain is built from TRBV28 and TRBJ2-5; 7 positions agree with TRBD2. Germline V gene lookup returns CDR1 MDHEN and CDR2 SYDVKM. The CDR3 sequence is 18 residues long. J was trimmed by 0 bases and V by 6 bases; bases with no gene match: 16. The CDR3 reads CASSLIGGRGDYQETQYF. The CDR3 DNA follows: TGTGCCAGCAGCCTAATAGGCGGTCGGGGGGACTACCAAGAGACCCAGTACTTC.

This clone was seen more than once but under ten times. This chain links TRBV27 with TRBJ1-1, with 8 nucleotides matching TRBD1. The CDR3 covers 14 residues. The ends lost 4 bases at V and 11 bases at J; junction bases unmatched: 12. Germline loops: CDR1 MNHEY, CDR2 SMNVEV (reference sequence). The CDR3 DNA sequence: TGTGCCAGCAGTTCGACCGGACAGGGAGGGAGGGCTTTCTTT. Protein sequence: CASSSTGQGGRAFF.

V gene TRBV19 combines with J gene TRBJ1-2; 8 nucleotides line up with TRBD1. Germline V gene lookup returns CDR1 LNHDA and CDR2 SQIVND (reference sequence). The CDR3 runs 13 residues. V shed 5 bases, J shed 6 bases, and the junction held 5 bases outside the gene matches. This chain's CDR3 is CASSQGATNGYTF. For the CDR3, the DNA is TGTGCCAGTAGTCAGGGGGCAACGAATGGCTACACCTTC. The full variable domain, completed using reference TRBV19 and TRBJ1-2, is DGGITQSPKYLFRKEGQNVTLSCEQNLNHDAMYWYRQDPGQGLRLIYYSQIVNDFQKGDIAEGYSVSREKKESFPLTVTSAQKNPTAFYLCASSQGATNGYTFGSGTRLTVV.

This clone has at least ten counts. V is TRBV4-3 and J is TRBJ1-5; 10 bases line up with TRBD1. Per germline, CDR1 LGHNA and CDR2 YSLEER. V lost 3 bases, J lost 7 bases, and 12 bases stayed unmatched. The CDR3 runs 17 residues. The CDR3 region has the DNA TGCGCCAGCAGCCATTCACTTACGACAGGGGGCGGACAGCCCCAGCATTTT. Translating gives CASSHSLTTGGGQPQHF.

V usage is TRBV2 and J usage is TRBJ2-3, with 7 bases aligning to TRBD2. There are 15 residues in the CDR3. V lost 10 bases and J lost 1; bases outside the gene matches: 11. Germline V gene lookup returns CDR1 SNHLY and CDR2 FYNNEI. CDR3 in DNA: TGTGCCACCATCCCCCCTAGCGGACGCACAGATACGCAGTATTTT. As protein: CATIPPSGRTDTQYF.

The chain recombines TRBV6-2 or TRBV6-3 with TRBJ2-1; D ambiguous. Trimming shortened V by 6 bases and J by 12 bases, and 18 bases separated the two germline ends. The CDR3 has 13 residues. The germline V gene has CDR1 MNHEY and CDR2 SVGEGT. As DNA, the CDR3 is TGTGCCAGCAGCCAGACTGTTACAATGACGCAGTTCTTC. It encodes CASSQTVTMTQFF.

The J gene is TRBJ1-1, the V gene TRBV7-8, with D perhaps TRBD1 (5 bases). Germline lookup yields CDR1 SGHVS and CDR2 FQNEAQ. The CDR3 consists of 13 residues. Trimming removed 5 bases from V and 3 bases from J, with 10 bases in between. The CDR3 DNA reads as TGTGCCAGCAGCCTTCAAGGGGACACTGAAGCTTTCTTT. Residues: CASSLQGDTEAFF.

V and J are TRBV19 and TRBJ2-5; 7 nucleotides agree with TRBD1. CDR1 LNHDA and CDR2 SQIVND come from the germline V gene (reference sequence). Trimming removed 6 bases from V and 5 bases from J; junction bases left unmatched: 9. The CDR3 extends over 14 amino acids. CDR3 DNA sequence: TGTGCCAGTAGCCTAGGGGGCCTAGGTGAGACCCAGTACTTC. Residues: CASSLGGLGETQYF.

The chain links TRBV10-2 to TRBJ1-4; D remains unclear. Germline-derived CDR1 and CDR2 are WSHSY and SAAADI. V was trimmed by 2 bases and J by 7 bases, leaving 8 bases between them. CDR3 length: 13 residues. In nucleotides, the CDR3 is TGCGCCAGCAGTGAGCGGAGGGTTGAAAAACTGTTTTTT. Protein product: CASSERRVEKLFF.

This clone was counted a few times. CDR3 bases: TGCAGTGCTAGTCTGGGGCAGTTTAACACTGAAGCTTTCTTT. This sequence encodes CSASLGQFNTEAFF. V and J are TRBV20-1 and TRBJ1-1; D might be TRBD1 (5 bases). Germline CDR1 and CDR2: DFQATT and SNEGSKA (reference sequence). CDR3 length equals 14 residues. Between the trimmed V and J ends, which lost 3 bases and 2 bases, there was a span of 13 bases.

This clone was picked up one time. The genes are TRBV28 and TRBJ1-5; TRBD1 aligns across 7 bases. This CDR3 region has 15 residues. The trim removed 7 bases at V and 7 bases at J, leaving 13 bases unmatched. Germline V lookup: CDR1 MDHEN, CDR2 SYDVKM. The CDR3 loop is CASNPTGTLQQPQHF. In nucleotides, the CDR3 is TGTGCCAGCAACCCGACAGGGACCCTCCAACAGCCCCAGCATTTT.

This rearrangement joins TRBV4-2 to TRBJ2-1, with 12 nucleotides matching TRBD2. CDR1 LGHNA and CDR2 YNFKEQ come from the germline V gene. V lost 4 bases, J lost 8 bases, and 6 bases stayed unmatched. The CDR3 totals 15 residues. CDR3 sequence reads: CASSPTSGRKDEQFF. The CDR3 nucleotides are TGTGCCAGCAGCCCGACTAGCGGGAGAAAAGATGAGCAGTTCTTC.

The chain couples TRBV3-1 (or the pseudogene TRBV3-2) to TRBJ2-5, with D maybe TRBD2 (5 bases). Germline loops: CDR1 LGHDT, CDR2 YNNKEL (reference sequence). Trimming removed 5 bases at V and 2 bases at J, with 12 bases between. The CDR3 is 14 residues long. For the CDR3, the DNA is TGTGCCAGCAGCTATTTTGGACTGCAAGAGACCCAGTACTTC. Its translation is CASSYFGLQETQYF.

The chain is built from TRBV24-1 and TRBJ2-1; possible D gene TRBD2, 5 bases. The CDR3 spans 15 residues. Deletions cut 2 bases from V and 2 bases from J, with 9 bases between. Germline lookup yields CDR1 KGHDR and CDR2 SFDVKD. CDR3: CATSDSQRPYNEQFF. The CDR3 DNA reads as TGTGCCACCAGTGATTCCCAGCGGCCCTACAATGAGCAGTTCTTC.

The genes are TRBV7-9 and TRBJ1-2; TRBD1 matches 9 bases. The V gene end was trimmed by 6 bases and the J gene end by 4 bases; junction bases not matched to a gene: 6. This CDR3 is 14 amino acids long. CDR1 and CDR2 (germline): SEHNR, FQNEAQ (reference sequence). The CDR3 nucleotides are TGTGCCAGCAGACGGGGGACAGGGAGCTATGGCTACACCTTC. Protein sequence: CASRRGTGSYGYTF.

V and J are TRBV28 and TRBJ1-2, with D possibly being TRBD1 (5 bases). Trimming pared 6 bases from V and 7 bases from J, leaving 15 bases between. The CDR3 spans 13 residues. The germline CDR1 and CDR2 sequences are MDHEN and SYDVKM. CDR3: CASSLDGGRGYTF. In DNA, the CDR3 is TGTGCCAGCAGCCTGGACGGGGGACGTGGCTACACCTTC.